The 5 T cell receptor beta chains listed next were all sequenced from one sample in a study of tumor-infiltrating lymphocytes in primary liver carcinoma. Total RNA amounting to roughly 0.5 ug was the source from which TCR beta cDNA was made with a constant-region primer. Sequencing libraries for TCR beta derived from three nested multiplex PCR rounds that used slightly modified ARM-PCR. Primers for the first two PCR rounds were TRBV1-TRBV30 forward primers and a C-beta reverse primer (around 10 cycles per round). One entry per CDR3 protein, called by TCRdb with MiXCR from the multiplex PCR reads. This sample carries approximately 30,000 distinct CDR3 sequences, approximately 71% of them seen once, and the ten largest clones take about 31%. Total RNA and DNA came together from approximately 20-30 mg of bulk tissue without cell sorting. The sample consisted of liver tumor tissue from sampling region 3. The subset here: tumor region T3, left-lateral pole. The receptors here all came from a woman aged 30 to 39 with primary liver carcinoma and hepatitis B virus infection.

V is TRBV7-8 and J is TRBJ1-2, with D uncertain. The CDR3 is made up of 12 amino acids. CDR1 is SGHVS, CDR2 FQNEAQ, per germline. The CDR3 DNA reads TGTCTCAGCAGCCACCGTTACGAGGGCTACACCTTC. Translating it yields CLSSHRYEGYTF.

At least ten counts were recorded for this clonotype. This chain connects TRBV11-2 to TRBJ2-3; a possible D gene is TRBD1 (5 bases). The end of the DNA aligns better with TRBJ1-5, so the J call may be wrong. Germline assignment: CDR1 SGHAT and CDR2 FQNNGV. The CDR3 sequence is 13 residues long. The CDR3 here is CASSQGLANTQHF. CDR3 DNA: TGTGCCAGCAGCCAGGGACTAGCGAATACGCAGCATTTT.

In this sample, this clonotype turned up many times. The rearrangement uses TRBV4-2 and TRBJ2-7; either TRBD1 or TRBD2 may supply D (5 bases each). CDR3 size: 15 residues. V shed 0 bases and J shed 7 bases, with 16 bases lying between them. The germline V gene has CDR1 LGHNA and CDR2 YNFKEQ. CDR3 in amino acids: CASSQEQVGLVEQYF. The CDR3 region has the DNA TGTGCCAGCAGCCAAGAACAGGTTGGACTGGTGGAGCAGTACTTC.

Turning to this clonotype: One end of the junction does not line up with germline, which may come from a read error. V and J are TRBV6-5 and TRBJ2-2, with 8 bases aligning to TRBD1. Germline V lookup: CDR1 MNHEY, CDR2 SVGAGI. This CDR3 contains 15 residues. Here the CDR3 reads CASSPRTGLTWELFF. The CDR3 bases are TGCGCCAGCAGTCCGCGGACAGGGCTCACCTGGGAGCTGTTTTTT.

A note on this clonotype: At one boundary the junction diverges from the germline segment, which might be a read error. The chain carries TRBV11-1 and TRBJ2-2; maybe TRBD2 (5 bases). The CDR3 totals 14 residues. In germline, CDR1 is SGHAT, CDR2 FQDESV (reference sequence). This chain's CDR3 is CANRPSLDTGELFF. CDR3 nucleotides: TGTGCCAACAGACCGAGCCTTGACACCGGGGAACTGTTTTTT.